A selection of T cell receptor beta chains follows, all from one sample in a study of regulatory T cells in long-lasting Graves disease. MiXCR, run by TCRdb on the multiplex PCR reads, gives a single entry per CDR3 protein. This sample has under 500,000 distinct CDR3 sequences, with less than 25% found just once. The starting material was peripheral blood mononuclear cells (PBMCs), obtained when the disease was refractory, from a patient treated with antithyroid drugs. These receptors were taken from a female donor with Graves disease. Both conserved end residues are part of each CDR3. The D gene is left open where the match is weak. Clone sizes are given selectively: once, few, many, or a class where the clone is expanded.

v_gene,abundance,d_gene,j_gene,CDR3nt,CDR3aa
TRBV12-3/TRBV12-4,.,.,TRBJ2-7,TGTGCCAGCAGTTTACGGGGCCCAGCTGGGGGCGAGCAGTACTTC,CASSLRGPAGGEQYF
TRBV14,many,.,TRBJ1-2,TGTGCCAGCAGCCTAGCGACAAGCTATGGCTACACCTTC,CASSLATSYGYTF
TRBV11-2,many,.,TRBJ1-1,TGTGCCAGCAGCCATACAGGGTTCACTGAAGCTTTCTTT,CASSHTGFTEAFF
TRBV12-3/TRBV12-4,many,TRBD2,TRBJ2-7,TGTGCCAGCAGTTTTCGGGTAGCGGGAGGGGAATACGAGCAGTACTTC,CASSFRVAGGEYEQYF
TRBV6-1,many,.,TRBJ2-5,TGTGCCAGCAGCCGCCCATGGGGCGAACCGAACCAAGAGACCCAGTACTTC,CASSRPWGEPNQETQYF
TRBV5-5,many,.,TRBJ2-7,TGTGCCAGCAGCTTCCTGACAACGGACGACGAGCAGTACTTC,CASSFLTTDDEQYF
TRBV4-1,.,.,TRBJ2-7,TGCGCCAGCAGCCAAGTTCTTAGCGGATACGAGCAGTACTTC,CASSQVLSGYEQYF
TRBV4-3,.,.,TRBJ1-1,TGCGCCAGCAGCCAAGAGAGGGGGGCCCAGAACACTGAAGCTTTCTTT,CASSQERGAQNTEAFF
TRBV19,.,.,TRBJ2-4,TGTGCCAGTACTTCCCCGAAGAACATTCAGTACTTC,CASTSPKNIQYF
TRBV28,.,TRBD2,TRBJ2-1,TGTGCCAGCGTGCGGGAGGCCGGAGATGAGCAGTTCTTC,CASVREAGDEQFF
TRBV6-5,.,.,TRBJ1-3,TGTGCCAGCAGTTACAGTGGCAGGGCAGTTTCTGGAAACACCATATATTTT,CASSYSGRAVSGNTIYF
TRBV9,many,TRBD1,TRBJ2-7,TGTGCCAGCAGCCCGACAGGGTTTGACGACGAGCAGTACTTC,CASSPTGFDDEQYF
TRBV12-5,many,TRBD1,TRBJ2-5,TGTGCTAGTGGGGGGGACAGGAGCCAAGAGACCCAGTACTTC,CASGGDRSQETQYF
TRBV7-2,many,.,TRBJ1-2,TGTGCCAGCAGCTTAGAAGGGACTCTGTATGGCTACACCTTC,CASSLEGTLYGYTF
TRBV6-5,few,.,TRBJ2-7,TGTGCCAGCAGTTACTCGATAAGGGCCGAGCAGTACTTC,CASSYSIRAEQYF
TRBV7-2,.,TRBD1,TRBJ2-1,TGTGCCAGCAGCAGGGGGCCCTACAATGAGCAGTTCTTC,CASSRGPYNEQFF
TRBV10-3,few,.,TRBJ1-4,TGTGCCATCAGTGAGTCAGGGGGGGAAGGAAAACTGTTTTTT,CAISESGGEGKLFF
TRBV12-3/TRBV12-4,many,.,TRBJ2-5,TGTGCCAGCAGCGAAAACCCCCCGGGGGAGACCCAGTACTTC,CASSENPPGETQYF
TRBV20-1,many,TRBD1,TRBJ1-2,TGCAGTGCTAGAGAACCGACAGGGTTTATATGGGATGGCTACACCTTC,CSAREPTGFIWDGYTF
TRBV27,many,TRBD1,TRBJ1-1,TGTGCCAGCAGAGCCGGGACAGGGAGGACTGAAGCTTTCTTT,CASRAGTGRTEAFF
TRBV7-6,.,TRBD2,TRBJ2-7,TGTGCCAGCAGCTTGGGTGGAACTAGCGGGAAACCCGGGGACTCCTACGAGCAGTACTTC,CASSLGGTSGKPGDSYEQYF
TRBV28,many,.,TRBJ1-3,TGTGCCAGCAGTTTTGACACACGAAACACCATATATTTT,CASSFDTRNTIYF
TRBV5-8,few,.,TRBJ2-3,TGTGCCAGCAGGAGGGTGGCAGGACACACAGATACGCAGTATTTT,CASRRVAGHTDTQYF
TRBV11-2,many,TRBD2,TRBJ2-7,TGTGCCAGCAGCTTAGGGGGGACTATCACCAACGAGCAGTACTTC,CASSLGGTITNEQYF